A single sample gave rise to the 18 T cell receptor beta chains below, sequenced in a study of T cell responses to AZD1222 COVID-19 vaccine. The protocol was immunoSEQ multiplex PCR, while the TCRdb copy is restricted to in-frame clones and leaves out a portion. The sample lists about 150,000 clones, 90% to 95% occurring once. The input for sequencing was peripheral blood, taken 28 days after the second AZD1222 dose. All receptors come from an adult who received the AZD1222 COVID-19 vaccine.

This clone was found once. The chain is built from TRBV5-4 and TRBJ2-4, with D uncertain. This CDR3 has 14 residues. In germline, CDR1 is SGHNT, CDR2 YYREEE (reference sequence). V was trimmed by 0 bases and J by 11 bases, leaving 15 bases between them. DNA for the CDR3: TGTGCCAGCAGCTTGGAAGTGACCCCCACGGTTCAGTACTTC. The encoded protein is CASSLEVTPTVQYF.

The chain couples TRBV2 to TRBJ2-6; no firm D call. V was shortened by 3 bases and J by 0 bases, with 3 bases between the two germline ends. Germline assignment: CDR1 SNHLY and CDR2 FYNNEI. The CDR3 contains 14 residues. The CDR3: CASSESSGANVLTF. The CDR3 bases are TGTGCCAGCAGTGAGAGCTCTGGGGCCAACGTCCTGACTTTC.

The V and J genes are TRBV21-1 and TRBJ1-3. TRBV21-1 is an annotated pseudogene. CDR3 length: 22 amino acids. CDR3 nucleotide sequence: TGTGCCAGCAGCAAAGGTCAGCGGACACCCGATTTCCGAGGGGCCCTTGGAAACACCATATATTTT. Its protein is CASSKGQRTPDFRGALGNTIYF.

The rearrangement joins TRBV4-2 to TRBJ2-4, with D possibly matching TRBD1 (5 bases). The CDR3 runs to 15 residues. V lost 1 base to trimming and J lost 1 base, with 8 bases between them. Germline CDR1 is LGHNA and CDR2 is YNFKEQ. Here the CDR3 reads CASSQVRQAKNIQYF. DNA of the CDR3: TGTGCCAGCAGCCAAGTTCGACAGGCCAAAAACATTCAGTACTTC.

The chain joins TRBV4-1 to TRBJ1-4; D gene unclear. The germline V gene encodes CDR1 MGHRA and CDR2 YSYEKL. V lost 0 bases and J lost 4, with 9 bases in between. This CDR3 is built from 15 residues. CDR3: CASSQDRVSNEKLFF. The CDR3 nucleotides read TGCGCCAGCAGCCAAGATCGAGTCAGTAATGAAAAACTGTTTTTT.

The chain recombines TRBV19 with TRBJ1-2; D may be TRBD1 (6 bases). The CDR3 contains 13 residues. Germline V gene data show CDR1 as LNHDA and CDR2 as SQIVND (reference sequence). The V end lost 3 bases, the J end lost 5 bases, and 10 bases lay between the germline ends. The CDR3: CASSIRTVYGYTF. CDR3 nucleotides: TGTGCCAGTAGTATCAGGACAGTGTATGGCTACACCTTC.

The J gene is TRBJ1-5, the V gene TRBV12-5, with D perhaps TRBD1 (6 bases). CDR1 is LGHNT and CDR2 is FRNRAP in the germline V gene. V was trimmed by 1 base and J by 4 bases, leaving 11 bases between them. The CDR3 spans 15 residues. The DNA for the CDR3 is TGTGCTAGTGGTTTGGGGACAGAGGGGAATCAGCCCCAGCATTTT. Protein: CASGLGTEGNQPQHF.

The chain has TRBV6-2 or TRBV6-3 and TRBJ2-1; D remains ambiguous. V shed 2 bases and J shed 3 bases, with 11 bases lying between them. The length of the CDR3 is 15 residues. The germline CDR1 and CDR2 sequences are MNHEY and SVGEGT. CDR3: CASSYRRSDYNEQFF. CDR3 DNA: TGTGCCAGCAGTTACCGCCGGAGCGACTACAATGAGCAGTTCTTC.

The chain joins TRBV5-5 to TRBJ1-5; 10 bases match TRBD1. There are 14 residues in the CDR3. The trim removed 1 base at V and 7 bases at J, leaving 2 bases unmatched. Germline CDR1 SGHKS, CDR2 YYEKEE (reference sequence). Written as DNA, the CDR3 is TGTGCCAGCAGCTTGTGGGACAGGGGCCAGCCCCAGCATTTT. Encoded protein: CASSLWDRGQPQHF.

The V and J genes are TRBV10-1 and TRBJ2-3; tentatively, D is TRBD1 (6 bases). CDR1 and CDR2 from the germline V gene are WNHNN and SYGVQD (reference sequence). This CDR3 contains 15 residues. V lost 4 bases to trimming and J lost 3 bases, with 14 bases between them. Here the CDR3 DNA reads TGCGCCAGCAGTGTGGCAGGGGTACGGACAGATACGCAGTATTTT. The encoded protein is CASSVAGVRTDTQYF.

V usage is TRBV2 and J usage is TRBJ1-5; the D is unclear. Germline values: CDR1 SNHLY, CDR2 FYNNEI. V was shortened by 4 bases and J by 2 bases, with 9 bases between the two germline ends. This CDR3 contains 14 residues. The CDR3: CASSVGQGNQPQHF. In DNA form, the CDR3 reads TGTGCCAGCAGTGTCGGCCAGGGCAATCAGCCCCAGCATTTT.

This chain links TRBV5-1 with TRBJ2-1; maybe TRBD2 (6 bases). V was trimmed by 7 bases and J by 0 bases, leaving 14 bases between them. CDR3 length equals 15 residues. Germline V CDR1 and CDR2: SGHRS, YFSETQ. The CDR3 sequence is CASDMEGSSYNEQFF. CDR3 DNA sequence: TGCGCCAGCGACATGGAGGGGAGCTCCTACAATGAGCAGTTCTTC.

The rearrangement links TRBV6-5 to TRBJ1-1, with 7 bases matching TRBD1. The CDR3 loop spans 15 amino acids. CDR1 is MNHEY and CDR2 is SVGAGI in the germline V gene. The trim removed 5 bases at V and 4 bases at J, leaving 10 bases unmatched. DNA of the CDR3: TGTGCCAGCAGTCTCAACCGACAGGGAGGCACTGAAGCTTTCTTT. Encoded protein: CASSLNRQGGTEAFF.

The CDR3 loop is CASLGTGGNQPQHF. DNA for the CDR3: TGTGCCAGTTTGGGGACAGGGGGAAATCAGCCCCAGCATTTT. The gene calls are TRBV19 and TRBJ1-5, with TRBD1 matching over 11 bases. The germline V gene encodes CDR1 LNHDA and CDR2 SQIVND (reference sequence). The CDR3 has 14 amino acids. Trimming at V came to 8 bases and at J to 4 bases, leaving 4 bases not matched to a gene.

The V gene is TRBV6-6, the J gene TRBJ2-5; D unclear. Trimming took 5 bases from V and 2 from J, leaving 9 bases between them. The CDR3 consists of 13 residues. Germline V gene lookup returns CDR1 MNHNY and CDR2 SVGAGI (reference sequence). CDR3 DNA sequence: TGTGCCAGCAGTCGCGACTCGCAAGAGACCCAGTACTTC. Residues: CASSRDSQETQYF.

This chain links TRBV19 with TRBJ1-1, with D possibly TRBD1 on 6 matching bases. The V end was cut by 7 bases, the J end by 5 bases, with 14 bases between. CDR3 length equals 13 residues. Germline V gene sequence: CDR1 LNHDA, CDR2 SQIVND (reference sequence). CDR3 protein: CASTRGGNTEAFF. The CDR3 DNA reads as TGTGCCAGTACCAGAGGGGGGAATACTGAAGCTTTCTTT.

The V gene is TRBV27, the J gene TRBJ1-2; 8 nucleotides match TRBD1. The CDR3 extends over 16 amino acids. Germline V gene data show CDR1 as MNHEY and CDR2 as SMNVEV (reference sequence). V lost 5 bases, J lost 1 base, and 9 bases stayed unmatched. For the CDR3, the DNA is TGTGCCAGCAGTCCACAGGGGGTTCTTGGTAACTATGGCTACACCTTC. This translates into CASSPQGVLGNYGYTF.

The V gene is TRBV2, the J gene TRBJ1-5; D unresolved. Germline values: CDR1 SNHLY, CDR2 FYNNEI. The length of the CDR3 is 15 residues. V was pared by 8 bases and J by 6 bases, with 20 bases between. The CDR3 region has the DNA TGTGCCAGCCTAAGCCTCGGGGTTCCGGGTCAGCCCCAGCATTTT. As protein: CASLSLGVPGQPQHF.